A single sample gave rise to the 9 T cell receptor beta chains below, sequenced in a study of T-cell memory formation after mild COVID-19. A single record per CDR3 protein comes from TCRdb applying MiXCR to the 5' RACE reads. Altogether around 200,000 distinct CDR3 sequences are present, less than 20% being singletons, with the ten largest covering roughly 3.9%. The sample was PBMCs or a T cell subset sorted from them (not recorded which). The receptor source for this set is a man aged 18-30 years who had mild COVID-19 (a few samples of this study predate the infection). Cell type and time point are not known.

The chain employs TRBV11-2 and TRBJ1-1; D gene uncertain. The V gene lost 6 bases and the J gene lost 5 bases, with 7 bases spanning the gap. CDR1 SGHAT and CDR2 FQNNGV come from the germline V gene. The CDR3 extends over 11 amino acids. The CDR3 DNA is TGTGCCAGCAGACGGGGTACTGAAGCTTTCTTT. Translation gives CASRRGTEAFF.

The rearrangement joins TRBV10-3 to TRBJ2-5; 7 bases are a match to TRBD1. The CDR3 contains 17 residues. Unmatched junction bases numbered 12, after V lost 1 base and J lost 4 bases. Germline V gene data show CDR1 as ENHRY and CDR2 as SYGVKD. The CDR3 is CAISEWTPGQKRETQYF. CDR3 nucleotides: TGTGCCATCAGTGAGTGGACACCGGGACAGAAGAGAGAGACCCAGTACTTC.

V usage is TRBV10-3 and J usage is TRBJ2-3, with D hard to call. Germline V gives CDR1 ENHRY, CDR2 SYGVKD. The V and J ends lost 6 bases and 0 bases respectively, with 13 bases between them. The length of the CDR3 is 15 residues. CDR3 loop: CAIRNYPTSTDTQYF. CDR3 in DNA: TGTGCCATCAGGAATTACCCGACGAGCACAGATACGCAGTATTTT.

J is TRBJ2-1 and V is TRBV2; D remains ambiguous. V lost 0 bases and J 9 bases, leaving 9 bases between the germline ends. The CDR3 consists of 13 residues. The germline CDR1 and CDR2 sequences are SNHLY and FYNNEI. This CDR3 is CASSEASSIEQFF. CDR3 bases: TGTGCCAGCAGTGAAGCGAGTAGCATTGAGCAGTTCTTC.

A few counts support this clonotype. V is TRBV7-8 and J is TRBJ2-5; the D is unclear. The length of the CDR3 is 15 residues. CDR1 and CDR2 from the germline V gene are SGHVS and FQNEAQ. V shed 4 bases and J shed 0 bases, with 12 bases lying between them. The CDR3 nucleotides read TGTGCCAGCAGCTCCGGACGGCTGTACCAAGAGACCCAGTACTTC. Protein sequence: CASSSGRLYQETQYF. The complete variable domain, with remaining parts taken from reference TRBV7-8 and TRBJ2-5, reads GAGVSQSPRYKVAKRGQDVALRCDPISGHVSLFWYQQALGQGPEFLTYFQNEAQLDKSGLPSDRFFAERPEGSVSTLKIQRTQQEDSAVYLCASSSGRLYQETQYFGPGTRLLVL.

The chain joins TRBV27 to TRBJ2-7; 7 bases are a match to TRBD2. V lost 6 bases and J lost 7; bases outside the gene matches: 9. Germline V gene sequence: CDR1 MNHEY, CDR2 SMNVEV (reference sequence). The CDR3 spans 13 residues. The CDR3 coding sequence is TGTGCCAGCAGGCGCGGGGCGGGAGCGGAGCAGTACGTC. Amino acids: CASRRGAGAEQYV.

V is TRBV12-3 or TRBV12-4 and J is TRBJ2-5; D might be TRBD2 (6 bases). The CDR3 has 15 residues. V was clipped by 4 bases and J by 4 bases, with 16 bases between them. CDR3 loop: CASSSWDSSGETQYF. CDR3 DNA sequence: TGTGCCAGCAGTTCGTGGGACTCCTCGGGAGAGACCCAGTACTTC.

The chain recombines TRBV18 with TRBJ2-7, with 9 bases fitting TRBD1. J gave up 7 bases and V 8 bases, and 9 bases lay outside the gene matches. The germline V gene has CDR1 KGHSH and CDR2 LQKENI. This CDR3 contains 13 residues. The CDR3 here is CASRIQGAVEQYF. As DNA, the CDR3 is TGTGCCAGCCGAATACAGGGGGCGGTTGAGCAGTACTTC.

This clonotype has a count of ten or more. CDR3 amino acids: CASSLDPNTEAFF. As DNA, the CDR3 is TGCGCCAGCAGCTTGGATCCGAACACTGAAGCTTTCTTT. The chain couples TRBV5-1 to TRBJ1-1, with no clear D. V lost 0 bases and J 1 base, leaving 4 bases between the germline ends. The CDR3 is 13 residues long. The germline CDR1 and CDR2 sequences are SGHRS and YFSETQ.